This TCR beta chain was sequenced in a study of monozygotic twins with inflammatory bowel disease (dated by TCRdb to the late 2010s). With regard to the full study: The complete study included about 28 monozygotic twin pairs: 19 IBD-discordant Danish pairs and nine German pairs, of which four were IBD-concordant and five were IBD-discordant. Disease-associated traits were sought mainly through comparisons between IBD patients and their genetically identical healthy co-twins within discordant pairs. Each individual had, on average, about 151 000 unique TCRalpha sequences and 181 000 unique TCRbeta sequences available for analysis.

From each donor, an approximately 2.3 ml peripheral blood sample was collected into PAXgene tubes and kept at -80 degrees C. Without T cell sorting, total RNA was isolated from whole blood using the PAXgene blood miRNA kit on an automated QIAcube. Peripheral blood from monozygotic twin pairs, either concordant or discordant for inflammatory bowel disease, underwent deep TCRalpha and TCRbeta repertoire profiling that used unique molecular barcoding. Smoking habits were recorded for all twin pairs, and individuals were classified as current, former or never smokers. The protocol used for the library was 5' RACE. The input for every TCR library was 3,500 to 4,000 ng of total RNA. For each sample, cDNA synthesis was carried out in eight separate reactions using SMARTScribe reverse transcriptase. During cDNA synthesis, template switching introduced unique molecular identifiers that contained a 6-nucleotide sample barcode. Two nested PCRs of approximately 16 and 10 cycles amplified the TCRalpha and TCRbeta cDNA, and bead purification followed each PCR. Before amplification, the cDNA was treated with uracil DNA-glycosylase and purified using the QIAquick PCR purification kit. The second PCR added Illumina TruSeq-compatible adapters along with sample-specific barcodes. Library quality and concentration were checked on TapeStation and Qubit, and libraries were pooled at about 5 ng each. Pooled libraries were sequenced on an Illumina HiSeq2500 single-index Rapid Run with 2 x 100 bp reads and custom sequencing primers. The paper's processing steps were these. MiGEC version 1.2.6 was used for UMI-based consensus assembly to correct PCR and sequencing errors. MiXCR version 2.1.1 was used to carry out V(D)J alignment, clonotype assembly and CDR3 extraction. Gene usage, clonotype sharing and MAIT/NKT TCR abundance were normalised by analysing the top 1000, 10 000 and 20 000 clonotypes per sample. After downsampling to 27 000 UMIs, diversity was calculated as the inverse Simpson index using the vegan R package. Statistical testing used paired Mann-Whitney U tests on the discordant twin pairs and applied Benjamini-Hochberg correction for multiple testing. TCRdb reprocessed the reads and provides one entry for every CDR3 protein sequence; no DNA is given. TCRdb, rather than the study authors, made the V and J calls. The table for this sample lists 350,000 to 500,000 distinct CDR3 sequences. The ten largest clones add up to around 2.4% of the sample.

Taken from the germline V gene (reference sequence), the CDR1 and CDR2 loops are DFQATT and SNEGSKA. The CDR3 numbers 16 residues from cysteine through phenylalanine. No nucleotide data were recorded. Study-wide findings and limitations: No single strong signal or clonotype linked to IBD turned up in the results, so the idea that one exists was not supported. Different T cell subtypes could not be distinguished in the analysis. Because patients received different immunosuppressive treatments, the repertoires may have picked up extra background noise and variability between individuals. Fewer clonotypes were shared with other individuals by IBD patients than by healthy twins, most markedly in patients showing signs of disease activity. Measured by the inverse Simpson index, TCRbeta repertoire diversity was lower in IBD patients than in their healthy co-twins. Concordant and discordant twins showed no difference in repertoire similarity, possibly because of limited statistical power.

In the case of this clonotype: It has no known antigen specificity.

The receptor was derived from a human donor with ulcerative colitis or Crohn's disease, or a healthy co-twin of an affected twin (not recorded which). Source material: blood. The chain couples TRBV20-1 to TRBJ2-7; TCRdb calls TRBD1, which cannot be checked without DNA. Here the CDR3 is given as CSAISLEGTFSYEQYF.